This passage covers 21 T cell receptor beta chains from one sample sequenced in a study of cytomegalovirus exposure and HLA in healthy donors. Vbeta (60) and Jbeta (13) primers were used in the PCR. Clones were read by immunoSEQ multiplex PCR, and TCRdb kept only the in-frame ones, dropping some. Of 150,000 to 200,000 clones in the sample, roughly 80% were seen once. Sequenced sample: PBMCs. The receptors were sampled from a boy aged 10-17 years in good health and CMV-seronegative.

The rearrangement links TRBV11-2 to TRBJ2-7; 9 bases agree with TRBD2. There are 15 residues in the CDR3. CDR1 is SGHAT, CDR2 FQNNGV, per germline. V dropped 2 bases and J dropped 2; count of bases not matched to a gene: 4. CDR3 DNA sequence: TGTGCCAGCAGCTTACAAGCGGGGGGACCCTACGAGCAGTACTTC. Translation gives CASSLQAGGPYEQYF.

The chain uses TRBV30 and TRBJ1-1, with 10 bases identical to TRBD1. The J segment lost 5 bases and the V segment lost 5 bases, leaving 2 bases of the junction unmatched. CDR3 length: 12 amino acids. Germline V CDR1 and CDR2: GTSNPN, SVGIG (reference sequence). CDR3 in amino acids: CAWGQGGTEAFF. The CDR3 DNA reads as TGTGCCTGGGGACAGGGGGGGACTGAAGCTTTCTTT.

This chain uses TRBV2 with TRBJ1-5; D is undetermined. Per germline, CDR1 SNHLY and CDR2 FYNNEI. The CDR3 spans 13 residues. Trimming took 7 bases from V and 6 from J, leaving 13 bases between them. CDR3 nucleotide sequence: TGTGCCAGCACTAGAGGCGAGGGTCAGCCCCAGCATTTT. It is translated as CASTRGEGQPQHF.

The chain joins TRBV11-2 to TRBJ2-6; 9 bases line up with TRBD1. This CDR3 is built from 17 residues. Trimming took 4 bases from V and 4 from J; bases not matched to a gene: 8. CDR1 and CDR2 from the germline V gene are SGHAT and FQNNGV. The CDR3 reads CASSSGQGLLGANVLTF. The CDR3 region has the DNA TGTGCCAGCAGCTCCGGACAGGGGTTGTTAGGGGCCAACGTCCTGACTTTC.

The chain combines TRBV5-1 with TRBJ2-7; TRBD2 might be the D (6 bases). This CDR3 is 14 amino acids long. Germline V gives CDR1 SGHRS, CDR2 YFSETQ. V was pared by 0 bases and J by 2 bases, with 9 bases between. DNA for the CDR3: TGCGCCAGCAGCTTGGACGGGAGCGCCTACGAGCAGTACTTC. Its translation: CASSLDGSAYEQYF.

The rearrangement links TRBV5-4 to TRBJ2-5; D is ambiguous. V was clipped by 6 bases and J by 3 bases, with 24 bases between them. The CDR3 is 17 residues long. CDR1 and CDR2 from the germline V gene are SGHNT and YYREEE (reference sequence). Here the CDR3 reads CASTKIFSADTEETQYF. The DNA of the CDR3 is TGTGCCAGCACCAAAATCTTCAGCGCCGATACGGAAGAGACCCAGTACTTC.

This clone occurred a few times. The chain's CDR3 is CASSSPGQINYGYTF. For the CDR3, the DNA is TGTGCCAGTAGTAGTCCGGGACAGATTAACTATGGCTACACCTTC. V usage is TRBV19 and J usage is TRBJ1-2; 7 bases fit TRBD1. The CDR3 spans 15 residues. Germline lookup yields CDR1 LNHDA and CDR2 SQIVND (reference sequence). After removal of 4 bases from V and 1 base from J, the junction contained 6 bases not matched to a gene.

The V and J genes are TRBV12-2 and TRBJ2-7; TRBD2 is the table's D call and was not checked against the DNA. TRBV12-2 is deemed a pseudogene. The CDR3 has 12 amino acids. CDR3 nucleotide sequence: TGTGCAAGTCGCCGTCAAACGGGGGAGCAGTACTTC. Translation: CASRRQTGEQYF.

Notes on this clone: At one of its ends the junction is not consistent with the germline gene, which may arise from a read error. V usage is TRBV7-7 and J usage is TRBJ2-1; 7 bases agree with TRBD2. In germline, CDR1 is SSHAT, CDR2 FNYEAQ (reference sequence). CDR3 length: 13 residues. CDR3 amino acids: CASSFSSGNEQFF. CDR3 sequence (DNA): TGTGCTAGCAGCTTCTCTAGCGGCAATGAGCAGTTCTTC.

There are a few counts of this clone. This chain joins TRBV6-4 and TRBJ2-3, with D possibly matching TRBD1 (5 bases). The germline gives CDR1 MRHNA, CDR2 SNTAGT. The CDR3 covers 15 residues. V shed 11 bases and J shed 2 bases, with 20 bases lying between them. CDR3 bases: TGTGCCTCCGCGGTAGGGGCTGGGTCCACAGATACGCAGTATTTT. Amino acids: CASAVGAGSTDTQYF.

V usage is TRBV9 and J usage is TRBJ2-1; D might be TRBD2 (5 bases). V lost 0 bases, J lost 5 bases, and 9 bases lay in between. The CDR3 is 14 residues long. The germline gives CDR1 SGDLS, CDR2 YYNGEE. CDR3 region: CASSVGGLNNEQFF. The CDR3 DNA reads TGTGCCAGCAGCGTAGGTGGACTCAACAATGAGCAGTTCTTC.

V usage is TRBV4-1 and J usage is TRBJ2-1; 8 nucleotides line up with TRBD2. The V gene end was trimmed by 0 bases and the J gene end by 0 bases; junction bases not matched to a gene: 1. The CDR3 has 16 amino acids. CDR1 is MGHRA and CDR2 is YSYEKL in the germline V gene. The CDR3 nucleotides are TGCGCCAGCAGCCAAGAAGGACTAGCCTCCTACAATGAGCAGTTCTTC. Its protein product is CASSQEGLASYNEQFF.

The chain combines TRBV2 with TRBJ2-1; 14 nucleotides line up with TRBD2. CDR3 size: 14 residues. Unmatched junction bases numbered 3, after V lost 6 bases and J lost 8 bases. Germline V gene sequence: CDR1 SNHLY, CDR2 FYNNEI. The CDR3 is CASSGLAGGYEQFF. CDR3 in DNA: TGTGCCAGCAGCGGACTAGCGGGAGGTTATGAGCAGTTCTTC.

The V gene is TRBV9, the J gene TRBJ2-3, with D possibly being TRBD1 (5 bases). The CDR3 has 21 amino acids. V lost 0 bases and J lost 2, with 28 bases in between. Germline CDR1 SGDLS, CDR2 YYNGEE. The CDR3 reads CASSVATRQGFVPGDTDTQYF. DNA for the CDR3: TGTGCCAGCAGCGTAGCTACAAGGCAGGGTTTTGTCCCTGGGGACACAGATACGCAGTATTTT. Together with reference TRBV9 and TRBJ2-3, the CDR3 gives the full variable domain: DSGVTQTPKHLITATGQRVTLRCSPRSGDLSVYWYQQSLDQGLQFLIQYYNGEERAKGNILERFSAQQFPDLHSELNLSSLELGDSALYFCASSVATRQGFVPGDTDTQYFGPGTRLTVL.

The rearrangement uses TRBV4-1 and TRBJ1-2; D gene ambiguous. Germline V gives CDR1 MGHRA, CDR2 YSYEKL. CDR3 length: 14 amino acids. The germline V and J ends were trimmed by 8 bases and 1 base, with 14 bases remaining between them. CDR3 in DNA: TGCGCCAGCGCATTAAGACGGGATAACTATGGCTACACCTTC. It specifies CASALRRDNYGYTF.

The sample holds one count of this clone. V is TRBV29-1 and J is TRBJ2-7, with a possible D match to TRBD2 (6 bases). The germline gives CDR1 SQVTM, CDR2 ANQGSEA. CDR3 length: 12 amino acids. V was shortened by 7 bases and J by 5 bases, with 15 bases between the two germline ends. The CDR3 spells CSGGTAAHEQYF. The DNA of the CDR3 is TGCAGCGGCGGGACGGCCGCCCACGAGCAGTACTTC.

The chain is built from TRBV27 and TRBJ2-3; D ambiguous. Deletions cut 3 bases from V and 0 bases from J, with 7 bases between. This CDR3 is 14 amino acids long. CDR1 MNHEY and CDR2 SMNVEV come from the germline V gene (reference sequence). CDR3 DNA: TGTGCCAGCAGTTTTGCCAGAAGCACAGATACGCAGTATTTT. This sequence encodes CASSFARSTDTQYF.

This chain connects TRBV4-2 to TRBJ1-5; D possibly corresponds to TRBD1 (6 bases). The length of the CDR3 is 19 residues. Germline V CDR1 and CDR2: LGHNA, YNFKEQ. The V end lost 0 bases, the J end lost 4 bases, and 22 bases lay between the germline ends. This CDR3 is CASSQEEYGRGARNQPQHF. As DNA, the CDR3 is TGTGCCAGCAGCCAAGAAGAGTACGGCCGGGGGGCAAGGAATCAGCCCCAGCATTTT.

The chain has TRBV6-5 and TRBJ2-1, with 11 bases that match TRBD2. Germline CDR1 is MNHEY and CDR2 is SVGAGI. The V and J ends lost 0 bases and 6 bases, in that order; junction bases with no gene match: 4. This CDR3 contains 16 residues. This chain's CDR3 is CASSYSLAGGPNEQFF. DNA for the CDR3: TGTGCCAGCAGTTACTCGCTAGCGGGGGGACCCAATGAGCAGTTCTTC.

The CDR3 DNA reads TGTGCCAGCAGCCAACGGGACAGGAGCTCCTACGAGCAGTACTTC. Translation: CASSQRDRSSYEQYF. The chain is built from TRBV13 and TRBJ2-7; TRBD1 agrees at 8 bases. The CDR3 loop spans 15 amino acids. V lost 5 bases and J lost 0; bases outside the gene matches: 6. Per the germline V gene, CDR1 is PRHDT and CDR2 is FYEKMQ (reference sequence).

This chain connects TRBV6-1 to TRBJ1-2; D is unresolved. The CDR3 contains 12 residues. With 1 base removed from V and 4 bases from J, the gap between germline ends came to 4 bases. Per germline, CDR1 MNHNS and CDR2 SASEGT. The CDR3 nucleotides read TGTGCCAGCAGTGAAGTCGGCTATGGCTACACCTTC. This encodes CASSEVGYGYTF.